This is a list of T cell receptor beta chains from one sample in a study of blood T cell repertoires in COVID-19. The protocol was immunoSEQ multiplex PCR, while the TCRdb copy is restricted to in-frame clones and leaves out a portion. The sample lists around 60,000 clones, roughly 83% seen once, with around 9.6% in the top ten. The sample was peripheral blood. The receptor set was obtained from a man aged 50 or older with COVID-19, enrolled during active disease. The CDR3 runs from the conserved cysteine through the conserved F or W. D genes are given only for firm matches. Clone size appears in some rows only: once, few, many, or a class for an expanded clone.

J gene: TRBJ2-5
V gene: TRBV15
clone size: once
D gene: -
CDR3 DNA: TGTGCCACCAGCGAAGGACAGCAGAGGATGGAGACCCAGTACTTC
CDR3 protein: CATSEGQQRMETQYF

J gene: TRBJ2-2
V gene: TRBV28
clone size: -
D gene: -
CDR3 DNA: TGTGCCAGCGTCGTGGGCCCCTCCGGGGAGCTGTTTTTT
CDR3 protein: CASVVGPSGELFF

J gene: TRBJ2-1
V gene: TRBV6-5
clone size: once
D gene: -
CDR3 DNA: TGTGCCAGCAGTTACAGGCCTAAGGGGGGGGTTAATGAGCAGTTCTTC
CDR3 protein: CASSYRPKGGVNEQFF

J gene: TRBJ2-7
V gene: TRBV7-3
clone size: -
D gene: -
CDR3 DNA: TGTGCCAGCAGCCCCGGGGGCGCGGGAGTGCGAGAGCAGTACTTC
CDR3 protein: CASSPGGAGVREQYF

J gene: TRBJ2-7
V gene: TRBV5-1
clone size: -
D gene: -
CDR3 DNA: TGCGCCAGCAGCTTGGAACAGACCTACGAGCAGTACTTC
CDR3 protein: CASSLEQTYEQYF

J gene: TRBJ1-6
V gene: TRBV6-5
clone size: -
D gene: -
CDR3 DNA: TGTGCCTCCAGCTCCTATAATTCACCCCTCCACTTT
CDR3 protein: CASSSYNSPLHF

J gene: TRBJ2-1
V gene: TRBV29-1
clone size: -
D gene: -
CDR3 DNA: TGCAGCGCCGACGACTCCTCCTCCTACAATGAGCAGTTCTTC
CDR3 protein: CSADDSSSYNEQFF

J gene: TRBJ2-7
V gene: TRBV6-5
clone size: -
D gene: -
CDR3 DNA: TGTGCCAGCAGTTACCTGAGGACAGCCGCCTACGAGCAGTACTTC
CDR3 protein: CASSYLRTAAYEQYF

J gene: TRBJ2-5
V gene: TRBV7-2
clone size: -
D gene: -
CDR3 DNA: TGTGCCAGCAGCTTTGAGAGGGCTCAAGAGACCCAGTACTTC
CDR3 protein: CASSFERAQETQYF

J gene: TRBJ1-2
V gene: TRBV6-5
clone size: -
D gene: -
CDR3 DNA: TGTGCCAGCAGTACCCGACAGACCCACTATGGCTACACCTTC
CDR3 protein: CASSTRQTHYGYTF

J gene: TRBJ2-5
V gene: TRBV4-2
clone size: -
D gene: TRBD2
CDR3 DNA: TGTGCCAGCAGCCAAGCGGCGGGAGGGAGGGATGAGACCCAGTACTTC
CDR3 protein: CASSQAAGGRDETQYF

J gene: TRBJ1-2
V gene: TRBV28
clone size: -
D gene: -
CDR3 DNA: TGTGCCAGCAGTTCCCCTTCCGCCGACTGGAAGAACTATGGCTACACCTTC
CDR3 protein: CASSSPSADWKNYGYTF

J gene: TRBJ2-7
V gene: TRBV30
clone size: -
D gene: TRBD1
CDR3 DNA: TGTGCCTGGAGTGCCGACAGGGGTTTCTACGAGCAGTACTTC
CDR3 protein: CAWSADRGFYEQYF

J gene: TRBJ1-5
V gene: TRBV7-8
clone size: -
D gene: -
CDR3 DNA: TGTGCCAGCAGCTTACAGGGTATGGCCCCCAATCAGCCCCAGCATTTT
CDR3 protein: CASSLQGMAPNQPQHF

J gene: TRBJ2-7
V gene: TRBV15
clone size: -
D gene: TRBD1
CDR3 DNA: TGTGCCACCAGCAGAGATGAGGGGACAGGGGATGACGAGCAGTACTTC
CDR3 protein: CATSRDEGTGDDEQYF

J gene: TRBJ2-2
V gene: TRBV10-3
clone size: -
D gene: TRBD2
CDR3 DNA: TGTGCCATCAGATTTCGGGGGGATGGACCCAACACCGGGGAGCTGTTTTTT
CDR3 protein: CAIRFRGDGPNTGELFF

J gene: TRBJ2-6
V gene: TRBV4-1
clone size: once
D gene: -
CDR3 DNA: TGCGCCAGCAGCCAAGATCTGGTGGGGGGAAGTGAAGGGGCCAACGTCCTGACTTTC
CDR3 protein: CASSQDLVGGSEGANVLTF

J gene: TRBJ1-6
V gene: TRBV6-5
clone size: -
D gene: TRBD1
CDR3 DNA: TGTGCCAGCAAGGACAGGGGAAAACCCCTCCACTTT
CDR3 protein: CASKDRGKPLHF

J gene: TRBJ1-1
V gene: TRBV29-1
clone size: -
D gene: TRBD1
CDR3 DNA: TGCAGCGCCCACAGGGGGCTCGGCACTGAAGCTTTCTTT
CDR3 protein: CSAHRGLGTEAFF

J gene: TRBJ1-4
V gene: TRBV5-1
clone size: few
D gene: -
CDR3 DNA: TGCGCCAGCAGCTTAAGGGCTCCCGCCGGGGCTAATGAAAAACTGTTTTTT
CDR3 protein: CASSLRAPAGANEKLFF

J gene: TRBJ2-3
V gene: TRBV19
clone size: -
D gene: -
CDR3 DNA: TGTGCCAGTAGTATAACTATTGTCGGCACAGATACGCAGTATTTT
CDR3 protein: CASSITIVGTDTQYF

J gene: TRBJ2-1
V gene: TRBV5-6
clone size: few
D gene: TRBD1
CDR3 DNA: TGTGCCAGCAGCCGGGACAGGGGTCAAAATGAGCAGTTCTTC
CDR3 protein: CASSRDRGQNEQFF

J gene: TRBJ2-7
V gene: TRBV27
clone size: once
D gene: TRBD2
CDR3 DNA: TGTGCCAGCAGTTTAAGCGGGAGGCGGGACGAGCAGTACTTC
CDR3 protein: CASSLSGRRDEQYF

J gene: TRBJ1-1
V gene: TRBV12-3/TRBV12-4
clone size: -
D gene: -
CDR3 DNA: TGTGCCAGCAGCCAGACGGAGGTTGAAGCTTTCTTT
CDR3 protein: CASSQTEVEAFF

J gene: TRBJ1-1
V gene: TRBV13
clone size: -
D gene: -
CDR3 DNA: TGTGCCAGCAGCTTAGGGACTCCCCTGAGGACTGAAGCTTTCTTT
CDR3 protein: CASSLGTPLRTEAFF

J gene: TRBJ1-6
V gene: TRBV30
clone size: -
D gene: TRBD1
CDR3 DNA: TGTGCCTGGAGTGGACAGGGGTCGTTCTATAATTCACCCCTCCACTTT
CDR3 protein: CAWSGQGSFYNSPLHF

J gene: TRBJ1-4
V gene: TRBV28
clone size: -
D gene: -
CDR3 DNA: TGTGCCAGCAGCCGTCTTCAGGGGACCTCTTATAATGAAAAACTGTTTTTT
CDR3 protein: CASSRLQGTSYNEKLFF

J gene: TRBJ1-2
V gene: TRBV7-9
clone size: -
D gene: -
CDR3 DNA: TGTGCCAGCAGCTTCGAGACAGCCTTTTATGGCTACACCTTC
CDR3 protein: CASSFETAFYGYTF

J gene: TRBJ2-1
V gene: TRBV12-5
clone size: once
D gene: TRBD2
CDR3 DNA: TGTGCTAGTGGTTTAGGACTAGCGGGAGGGTCTCCCAATGAGCAGTTCTTC
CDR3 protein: CASGLGLAGGSPNEQFF

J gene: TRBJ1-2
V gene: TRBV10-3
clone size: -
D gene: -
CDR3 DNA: TGTGCCATCAGTGAAAGGGGGAACAGCAACTATGGCTACACCTTC
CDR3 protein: CAISERGNSNYGYTF

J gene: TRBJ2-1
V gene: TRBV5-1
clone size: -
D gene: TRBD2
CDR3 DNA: TGCGCCAGCAGCTTGGGTACTAGCGGTGGCTCCTACAATGAGCAGTTCTTC
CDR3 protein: CASSLGTSGGSYNEQFF

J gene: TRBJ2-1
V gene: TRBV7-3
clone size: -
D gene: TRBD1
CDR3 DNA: TGTGCCAGCAGCCCCAGCCCCTGGGACAGGGCTTCCAATGAGCAGTTCTTC
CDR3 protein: CASSPSPWDRASNEQFF

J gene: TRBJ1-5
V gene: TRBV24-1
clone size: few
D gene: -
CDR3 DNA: TGTGCCACCAGAGACAGAAGCAATCAGCCCCAGCATTTT
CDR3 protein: CATRDRSNQPQHF

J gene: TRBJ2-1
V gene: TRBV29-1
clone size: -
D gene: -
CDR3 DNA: TGCAGCACAGGTCCGTTCGGCGCAAACAATGAGCAGTTCTTC
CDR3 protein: CSTGPFGANNEQFF

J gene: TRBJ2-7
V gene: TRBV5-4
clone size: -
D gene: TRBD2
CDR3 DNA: TGTGCCAGCAGCTTCCTAGCGGCCAATTACGAGCAGTACTTC
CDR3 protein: CASSFLAANYEQYF

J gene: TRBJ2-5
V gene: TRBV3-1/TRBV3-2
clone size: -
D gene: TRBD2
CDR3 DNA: TGTGCCAGCAGCCAAGGACTAGCGGGAGTAGGGAAGACCCAGTACTTC
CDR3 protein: CASSQGLAGVGKTQYF

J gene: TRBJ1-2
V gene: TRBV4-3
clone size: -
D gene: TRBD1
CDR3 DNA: TGCGCCAGCAGCCCAGGGACAGGCGTTAACTATGGCTACACCTTC
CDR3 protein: CASSPGTGVNYGYTF

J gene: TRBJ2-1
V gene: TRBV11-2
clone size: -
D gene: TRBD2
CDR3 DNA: TGTGCCAGCAGCTTTAGGTTGGGGACTAGCGGCTACAATGAGCAGTTCTTC
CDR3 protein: CASSFRLGTSGYNEQFF

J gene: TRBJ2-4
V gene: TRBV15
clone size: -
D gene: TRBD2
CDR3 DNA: TGTGCCACCAGCAACAGAGCGGGAGGAATTGACATTCAGTACTTC
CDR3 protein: CATSNRAGGIDIQYF

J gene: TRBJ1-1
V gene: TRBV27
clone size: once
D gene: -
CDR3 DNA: TGTGCCAGCAGTTTAGCCGGGAGCACTGAAGCTTTCTTT
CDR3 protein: CASSLAGSTEAFF

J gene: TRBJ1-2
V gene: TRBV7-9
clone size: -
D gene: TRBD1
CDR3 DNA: TGTGCCAGCAGCCAGGGGGTAGATGGCTACACCTTC
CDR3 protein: CASSQGVDGYTF

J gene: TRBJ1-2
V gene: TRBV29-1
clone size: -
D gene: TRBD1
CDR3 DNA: TGCAGCGTTGCATTTAGGACAGGGGAATCCTATGGCTACACCTTC
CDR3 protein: CSVAFRTGESYGYTF

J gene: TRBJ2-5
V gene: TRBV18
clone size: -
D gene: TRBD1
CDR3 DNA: TGTGCCAGCTCACCCGGGACAGCGAAAGAGACCCAGTACTTC
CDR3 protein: CASSPGTAKETQYF

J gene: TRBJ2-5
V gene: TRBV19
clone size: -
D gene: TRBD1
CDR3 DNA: TGTGCCAGTAGTATTGGGACAGGCTTAGAGACCCAGTACTTC
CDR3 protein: CASSIGTGLETQYF

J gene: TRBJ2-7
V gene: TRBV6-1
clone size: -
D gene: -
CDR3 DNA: TGTGCCAGCAGTGAGGGGGAGGAACTCTACGAGCAGTACTTC
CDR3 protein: CASSEGEELYEQYF

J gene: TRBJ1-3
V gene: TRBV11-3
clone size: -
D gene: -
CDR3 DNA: TGTGCCAGCAGCTTAGGTGGCAGCTCTGGAAACACCATATATTTT
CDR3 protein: CASSLGGSSGNTIYF

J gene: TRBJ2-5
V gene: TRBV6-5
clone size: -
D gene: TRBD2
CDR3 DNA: TGTGCCAGCAGTCCGACTAGCGGTCGCCCTCACTTC
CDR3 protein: CASSPTSGRPHF

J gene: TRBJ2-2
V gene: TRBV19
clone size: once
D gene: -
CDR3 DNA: TGTGCCAGTAGTATGAATCGGGATACCGGGGAGCTGTTTTTT
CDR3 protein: CASSMNRDTGELFF

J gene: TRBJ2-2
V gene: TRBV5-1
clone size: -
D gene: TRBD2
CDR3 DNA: TGCGCCAGCAGCTCGCCGCGACTAGCTTCTCTAACGTCTAACACCGGGGAGCTGTTTTTT
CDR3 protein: CASSSPRLASLTSNTGELFF

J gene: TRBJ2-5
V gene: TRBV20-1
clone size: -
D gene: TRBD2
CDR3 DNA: TGCAGTGCTAGTTCCGGCGGGAGTAGGACGGAGACCCAGTACTTC
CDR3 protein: CSASSGGSRTETQYF

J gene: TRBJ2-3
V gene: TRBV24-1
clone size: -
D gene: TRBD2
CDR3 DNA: TGTGCCACCAGTGATTGGGGGACTAGCGAGCCAGATACGCAGTATTTT
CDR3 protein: CATSDWGTSEPDTQYF

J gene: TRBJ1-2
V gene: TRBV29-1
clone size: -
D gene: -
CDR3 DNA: TGCAGCGTTGTAACGTCCGGGGGTGGCGGCTACACCTTC
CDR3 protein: CSVVTSGGGGYTF

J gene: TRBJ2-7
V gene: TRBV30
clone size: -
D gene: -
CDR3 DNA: TGTGCCTGGGAGGACTCATTCTCCTACGAGCAGTACTTC
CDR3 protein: CAWEDSFSYEQYF

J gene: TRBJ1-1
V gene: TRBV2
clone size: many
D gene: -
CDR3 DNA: TGTGCCAGCAGCAAACAGGCCAGGCTGAACACTGAAGCTTTCTTT
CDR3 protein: CASSKQARLNTEAFF

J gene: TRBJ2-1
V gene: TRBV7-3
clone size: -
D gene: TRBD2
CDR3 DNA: TGTGCCAGCAGCCTCGGACTAGACTACAATGAGCAGTTCTTC
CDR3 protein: CASSLGLDYNEQFF

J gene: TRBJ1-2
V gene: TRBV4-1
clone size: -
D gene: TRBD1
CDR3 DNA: TGCGCCAGCAGCCAAGACGGTTCAGGGGGTAGCTATGGCTACACCTTC
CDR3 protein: CASSQDGSGGSYGYTF

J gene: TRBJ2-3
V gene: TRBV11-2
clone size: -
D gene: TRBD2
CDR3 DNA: TGTGCCAGCAGCCTAGAAAGCGGGAGAGGGAGAAAAGATACGCAGTATTTT
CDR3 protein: CASSLESGRGRKDTQYF